The 3 T cell receptor beta chains in this list originate from one sample, sequenced in a study of CD8 T cells in ankylosing spondylitis. From the 5' RACE reads, TCRdb called clonotypes with MiXCR, one entry per CDR3 protein. The profile shows about 360,000 distinct CDR3 sequences, 20% to 25% of them singletons. The source material was blood, either unsorted or a sorted T cell fraction (not recorded which). The receptor set was obtained from a male donor with ankylosing spondylitis or in good health (not recorded which).

This clonotype was seen only a few times. Written as DNA, the CDR3 is TGTGCCAGCAGCTTACAGGACAGGGGGCTGGATGAGCAGTTCTTC. It yields the protein CASSLQDRGLDEQFF. V and J are TRBV7-8 and TRBJ2-1, with 11 bases lining up with TRBD1. The CDR3 totals 15 residues. V lost 2 bases to trimming and J lost 8 bases; unmatched junction nucleotides: 5. The germline gives CDR1 SGHVS, CDR2 FQNEAQ.

The chain combines TRBV7-2 with TRBJ1-1; D remains unclear. The CDR3 is 14 residues long. The germline V and J ends were trimmed by 5 bases and 3 bases, with 13 bases remaining between them. Germline V gene data show CDR1 as SGHTA and CDR2 as FQGNSA. CDR3 coding DNA: TGTGCCAGCAGCCCCTTTTTGGATCACACTGAAGCTTTCTTT. It encodes CASSPFLDHTEAFF.

This clonotype was recorded many times. In nucleotides, the CDR3 is TGTGCCAGCAGCGTAGGAGGGGGGGCAATCACCGGGGAGCTGTTTTTT. This translates into CASSVGGGAITGELFF. The chain combines TRBV9 with TRBJ2-2, with D maybe TRBD2 (7 bases). Germline V lookup: CDR1 SGDLS, CDR2 YYNGEE. Trimming shortened V by 0 bases and J by 4 bases, and 13 bases separated the two germline ends. The CDR3 covers 16 residues.